The 11 T cell receptor beta chains presented below share a single source sample, sequenced in a study of blood T cell repertoires in COVID-19. Profiling relied on immunoSEQ multiplex PCR, and the TCRdb table lists in-frame clones only, not all of them. The profile covers 130,000 to 150,000 clones, with 70% to 80% appearing a single time and approximately 3.6% taken by the ten largest. The sequencing input was peripheral blood. These receptor sequences come from a man in his 60s with acute or convalescent COVID-19.

The sample holds one count of this clone. The chain employs TRBV25-1 and TRBJ1-5, with a tentative D call TRBD1 (5 bases). The germline CDR1 and CDR2 sequences are MGHDK and SYGVNS. There are 16 residues in the CDR3. Between the trimmed V and J ends, which lost 3 bases and 1 base, there was a span of 13 bases. The CDR3 bases are TGTGCCAGCAGTGACGGACGGCGGGGCAGCAATCAGCCCCAGCATTTT. Encoded protein: CASSDGRRGSNQPQHF.

The V call is TRBV6-5, the J call TRBJ2-7, with a weak D call TRBD2 (6 bases). The ends were cut back, 2 bases at V and 5 bases at J, with 19 bases in the middle. CDR3 size: 16 residues. From germline, CDR1 is MNHEY and CDR2 SVGAGI. The CDR3 nucleotides read TGTGCCAGCAGTTACGGAGCTAGCGTGGGTTTCGACGAGCAGTACTTC. Translation gives CASSYGASVGFDEQYF.

The chain joins TRBV30 to TRBJ2-7, with D perhaps TRBD1 (5 bases). Trimming removed 4 bases from V and 6 bases from J, with 16 bases in between. The CDR3 has 13 residues. In germline, CDR1 is GTSNPN, CDR2 SVGIG (reference sequence). The CDR3 spells CAWTDRPSGEQYF. CDR3 DNA sequence: TGTGCCTGGACTGACAGACCCAGTGGCGAGCAGTACTTC.

The chain employs TRBV25-1 and TRBJ2-1; 7 bases map to TRBD1. Germline assignment: CDR1 MGHDK and CDR2 SYGVNS. The V and J ends lost 4 bases and 0 bases, in that order; junction bases with no gene match: 6. The CDR3 totals 16 residues. The CDR3 DNA reads as TGTGCCAGCAGTGCCTTTGAGGGGGCCTCCTACAATGAGCAGTTCTTC. It encodes CASSAFEGASYNEQFF.

The J gene is TRBJ1-1, the V gene TRBV19; TRBD1 is a possible D gene (5 bases). The V end was cut by 4 bases, the J end by 5 bases, with 11 bases between. Germline V gene data show CDR1 as LNHDA and CDR2 as SQIVND (reference sequence). The CDR3 is 13 residues long. The CDR3 DNA is TGTGCCAGTAGTAATCAGGGACTAACTGAAGCTTTCTTT. It is translated as CASSNQGLTEAFF.

This chain uses TRBV14 with TRBJ1-2; a weak D match, TRBD1 (6 bases). The CDR3 length is 14 residues. Between the trimmed V and J ends, which lost 2 bases and 6 bases, there was a span of 13 bases. Looked up from germline, CDR1 is SGHDN and CDR2 is FVKESK. CDR3 DNA: TGTGCCAGCAGCCAACGAGAAGGGGGACATGGCTACACCTTC. It translates to CASSQREGGHGYTF.

The rearrangement joins TRBV7-6 to TRBJ2-3; TRBD2 is a possible D gene (5 bases). V was clipped by 3 bases and J by 4 bases, with 14 bases between them. This CDR3 region has 15 residues. Germline V CDR1 and CDR2: SGHVS, FNYEAQ. This chain's CDR3 is CASSLGDGIADTQYF. CDR3 in DNA: TGTGCCAGCAGCTTGGGCGACGGGATCGCAGATACGCAGTATTTT.

This clone has just a few counts. This chain uses TRBV27 with TRBJ1-1, with 7 bases fitting TRBD1. After removal of 5 bases from V and 3 bases from J, the junction contained 9 bases not matched to a gene. The germline V gene encodes CDR1 MNHEY and CDR2 SMNVEV (reference sequence). The CDR3 contains 15 residues. CDR3: CASSPRQGEHTEAFF. CDR3 nucleotide sequence: TGTGCCAGCAGTCCGCGACAGGGTGAGCACACTGAAGCTTTCTTT.

The rearrangement links TRBV7-8 to TRBJ2-7, with 7 bases lining up with TRBD1. The CDR3 has 15 residues. Germline V gene data show CDR1 as SGHVS and CDR2 as FQNEAQ. V dropped 10 bases and J dropped 5; count of bases not matched to a gene: 17. The CDR3 spells CATMGMDRFGNEQYF. The CDR3 DNA is TGTGCCACCATGGGGATGGACAGGTTCGGGAACGAGCAGTACTTC. The variable domain in full, with the rest retrieved from reference TRBV7-8 and TRBJ2-7, is GAGVSQSPRYKVAKRGQDVALRCDPISGHVSLFWYQQALGQGPEFLTYFQNEAQLDKSGLPSDRFFAERPEGSVSTLKIQRTQQEDSAVYLCATMGMDRFGNEQYFGPGTRLTVT.

V is TRBV9 and J is TRBJ2-7; a possible D gene is TRBD2 (6 bases). This CDR3 spans 11 amino acids. Trimming removed 8 bases from V and 4 bases from J, with 10 bases in between. From germline, CDR1 is SGDLS and CDR2 YYNGEE. The CDR3 DNA is TGTGCCAGTGGGACTGGTTACGAGCAGTACTTC. This encodes CASGTGYEQYF.

The rearrangement joins TRBV28 to TRBJ1-2; D may be TRBD1 (6 bases). The ends were cut back, 2 bases at V and 4 bases at J, with 14 bases in the middle. Germline V CDR1 and CDR2: MDHEN, SYDVKM. CDR3 length: 15 residues. The CDR3 reads CASSLTGGPSYGYTF. CDR3 sequence (DNA): TGTGCCAGCAGTTTAACGGGGGGCCCCAGCTATGGCTACACCTTC.